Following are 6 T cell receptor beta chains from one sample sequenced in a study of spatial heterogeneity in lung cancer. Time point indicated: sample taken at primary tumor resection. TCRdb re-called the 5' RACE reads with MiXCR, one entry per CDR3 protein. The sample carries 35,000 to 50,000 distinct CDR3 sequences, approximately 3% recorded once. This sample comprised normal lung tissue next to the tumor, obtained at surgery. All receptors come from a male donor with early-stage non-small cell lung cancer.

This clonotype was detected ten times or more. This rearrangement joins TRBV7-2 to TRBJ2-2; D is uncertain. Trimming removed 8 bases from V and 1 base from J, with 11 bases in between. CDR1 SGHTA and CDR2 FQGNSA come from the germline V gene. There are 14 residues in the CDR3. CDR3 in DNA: TGTGCCAGCCGCCGGACGGGGAACACCGGGGAGCTGTTTTTT. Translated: CASRRTGNTGELFF.

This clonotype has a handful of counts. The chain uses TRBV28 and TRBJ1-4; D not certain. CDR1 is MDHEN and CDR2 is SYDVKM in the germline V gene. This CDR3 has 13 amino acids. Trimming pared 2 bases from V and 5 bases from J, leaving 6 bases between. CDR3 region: CASSLEANEKLFF. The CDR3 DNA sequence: TGTGCCAGCAGTTTAGAGGCGAATGAAAAACTGTTTTTT.

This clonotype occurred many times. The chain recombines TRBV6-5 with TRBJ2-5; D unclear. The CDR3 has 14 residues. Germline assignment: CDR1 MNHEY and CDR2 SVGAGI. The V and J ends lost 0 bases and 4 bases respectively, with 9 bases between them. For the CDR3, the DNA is TGTGCCAGCAGTTACTCGATCAGTTCAGAGACCCAGTACTTC. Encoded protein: CASSYSISSETQYF.

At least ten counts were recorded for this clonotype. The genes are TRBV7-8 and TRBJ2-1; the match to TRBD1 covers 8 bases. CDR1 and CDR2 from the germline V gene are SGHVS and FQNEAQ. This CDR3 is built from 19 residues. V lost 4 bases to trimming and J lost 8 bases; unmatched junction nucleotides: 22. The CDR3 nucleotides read TGTGCCAGCAGCTCCAGACAGACCAGGACAGGGATGAATAGAGATGAGCAGTTCTTC. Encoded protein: CASSSRQTRTGMNRDEQFF.

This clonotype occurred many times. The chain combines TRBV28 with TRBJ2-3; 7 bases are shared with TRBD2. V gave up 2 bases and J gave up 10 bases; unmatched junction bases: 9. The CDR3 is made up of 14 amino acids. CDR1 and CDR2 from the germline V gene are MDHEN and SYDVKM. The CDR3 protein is CASSLGRGRRPQYF. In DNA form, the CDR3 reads TGTGCCAGCAGTTTAGGGCGGGGGAGACGCCCGCAGTATTTT.

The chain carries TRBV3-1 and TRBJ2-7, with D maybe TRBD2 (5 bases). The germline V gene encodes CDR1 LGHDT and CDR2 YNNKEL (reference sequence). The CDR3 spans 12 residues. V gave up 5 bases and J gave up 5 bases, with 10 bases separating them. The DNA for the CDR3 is TGTGCCAGCAGCTCTTCCGGGAACGAGCAGTACTTC. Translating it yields CASSSSGNEQYF.